The table lists the clone carrying this T cell receptor (beta chain) with a count of one. The target antigen is unknown. The data originate from a study of shared clonotypes between healthy human individuals. Study summary: Per-donor plates numbered three CD4 naive, three CD4 memory, two CD8 naive and one CD8 memory. Whole-study results and caveats: Among donors, the sharing of clonotypes was expected to be influenced by sequencing depth.

The germline V gene encodes CDR1 MDHEN and CDR2 SYDVKM. With V trimmed by 7 bases and J by 7 bases, 10 bases remained unmatched. CDR3 length: 15 amino acids. Investigators divided CD4+ cells into CD45RA+ naive and CD45RA-negative memory subsets. The input for sorted-subset replicate PCRs was approximately 190 ng DNA, tens of thousands of T cell genomes. Profiled with immunoSEQ multiplex PCR; TCRdb holds only in-frame clones, not every one. In the table there are about 600,000 clones, about 96% of which are singletons. This chain joins TRBV28 and TRBJ1-6; TRBD1 matches 7 bases. The sample comprised naive CD4+ T cells sorted from blood. Sample subset: CD45RA+ positively selected. The clonotype was recovered from a woman in her 30s in good health. CDR3 sequence reads: CASTSQDRTNSPLHF. The CDR3 nucleotides read TGTGCCAGCACCTCACAGGACAGGACAAATTCACCCCTCCACTTT.